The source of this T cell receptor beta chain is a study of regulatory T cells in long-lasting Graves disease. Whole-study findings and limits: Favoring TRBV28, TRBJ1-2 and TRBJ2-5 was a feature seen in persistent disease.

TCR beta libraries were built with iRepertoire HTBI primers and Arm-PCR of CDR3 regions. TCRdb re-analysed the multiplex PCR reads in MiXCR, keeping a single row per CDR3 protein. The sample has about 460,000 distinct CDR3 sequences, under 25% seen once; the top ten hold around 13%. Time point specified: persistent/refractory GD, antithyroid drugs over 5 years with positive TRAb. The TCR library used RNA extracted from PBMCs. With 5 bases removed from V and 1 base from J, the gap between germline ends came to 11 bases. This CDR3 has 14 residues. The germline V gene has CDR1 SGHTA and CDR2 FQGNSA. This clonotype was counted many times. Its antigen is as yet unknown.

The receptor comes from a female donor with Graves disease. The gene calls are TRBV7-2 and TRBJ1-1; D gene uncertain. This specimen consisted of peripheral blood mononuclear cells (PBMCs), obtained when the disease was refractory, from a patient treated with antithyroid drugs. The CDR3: CASSHLEGNTEAFF. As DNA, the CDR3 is TGTGCCAGCAGCCATCTTGAGGGGAACACTGAAGCTTTCTTT. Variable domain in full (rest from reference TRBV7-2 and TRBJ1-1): GAGVSQSPSNKVTEKGKDVELRCDPISGHTALYWYRQSLGQGLEFLIYFQGNSAPDKSGLPSDRFSAERTGGSVSTLTIQRTQQEDSAVYLCASSHLEGNTEAFFGQGTRLTVV.